This entry describes one TCR beta chain. Its antigen is still unknown. Measured with immunoSEQ multiplex PCR; TCRdb has only the in-frame clones, and not every one. This sample has about 320,000 clones, with just over 85% found just once. Described treatment: roughly 18 received Ad26.COV2.S at low or high dose, single or two shots; several received placebo; per-sample allocation not given. Specimens were obtained on day 63 following the first vaccine or placebo injection. The sample is drawn from a study of Ad26.COV2.S vaccination and SARS-CoV-2 variants. General observations from the study: In vaccinated individuals, spike-specific CD8+ and CD4+ T cell responses reportedly displayed substantial breadth.

Trimming cost V 6 bases and J 8 bases, with 19 bases left between them. Germline CDR1 MNHEY, CDR2 SVGAGI. This CDR3 has 14 amino acids. Here the sequenced sample was peripheral blood, taken in a trial of Ad26.COV2.S vaccine versus placebo. The sequence derives from a person between 18 and 65 years old who received the Ad26.COV2.S COVID-19 vaccine or a placebo. The chain uses TRBV6-5 and TRBJ1-2, with D tentatively TRBD1 (6 bases). The chain's CDR3 is CASSPSDRIPGYTF. The CDR3 DNA sequence: TGTGCCAGCAGCCCCTCCGACAGGATCCCGGGCTACACCTTC.